Presented here are 20 T cell receptor beta chains from one specimen sequenced in a study of patients and donors after allogeneic stem cell transplantation. TCRdb re-derived calls from the RT-PCR reads in MiXCR, one entry per CDR3 protein. There are about a million distinct CDR3 sequences in the sample; around 17% occur only once, and around 6% lies in the top ten. The specimen sequenced was blood, either unsorted or a sorted T cell fraction (not recorded which). The receptors derive from a human donor who was either an allogeneic HSCT recipient or a stem cell or donor lymphocyte infusion donor (not recorded which). It is not recorded whose cells these are; they may come from a transplant donor.

The chain is built from TRBV5-1 and TRBJ2-1; D possibly corresponds to TRBD1 (6 bases). Germline assignment: CDR1 SGHRS and CDR2 YFSETQ. V was trimmed by 0 bases and J by 6 bases, leaving 19 bases between them. The CDR3 consists of 17 residues. As DNA, the CDR3 is TGCGCCAGCAGCTTGGTGGTGACAGGTCGAGGATCCAATGAGCAGTTCTTC. It translates to CASSLVVTGRGSNEQFF.

The chain combines TRBV27 with TRBJ2-7; D is unresolved. CDR3 length: 11 residues. Per germline, CDR1 MNHEY and CDR2 SMNVEV (reference sequence). Trimming left V 5 bases short and J 6 bases short, with 8 bases between. The CDR3 nucleotides read TGTGCCAGCAGTAACAAAGGCGAGCAGTACTTC. Its protein product is CASSNKGEQYF.

This clonotype was observed at least ten times. The genes are TRBV12-3 or TRBV12-4 and TRBJ2-3; D gene unclear. Trimming took 3 bases from V and 3 from J, leaving 4 bases between them. The CDR3 runs 12 residues. The CDR3 DNA reads as TGTGCCAGCAGTTTGATGACAGATACGCAGTATTTT. It is translated as CASSLMTDTQYF.

This clonotype has a count of ten or more. The chain carries TRBV27 and TRBJ1-5; D unresolved. Trimming removed 5 bases at V and 1 base at J, with 6 bases between. CDR1 MNHEY and CDR2 SMNVEV come from the germline V gene (reference sequence). This CDR3 is built from 13 residues. The CDR3 region has the DNA TGTGCCAGCAGTCGAGAGAGCAATCAGCCCCAGCATTTT. Its protein product is CASSRESNQPQHF.

This chain uses TRBV20-1 with TRBJ2-5; 7 bases are shared with TRBD2. The CDR3 has 14 amino acids. Per germline, CDR1 DFQATT and CDR2 SNEGSKA (reference sequence). V gave up 3 bases and J gave up 4 bases; unmatched junction bases: 8. CDR3 coding DNA: TGCAGTGCTAGGAACCGGGGGGTCGGAGAGACCCAGTACTTC. Translated: CSARNRGVGETQYF.

The rearrangement joins TRBV9 to TRBJ2-1; TRBD2 agrees at 11 bases. CDR3 length: 18 amino acids. Trimming at V came to 0 bases and at J to 5 bases, leaving 10 bases not matched to a gene. Germline V gene lookup returns CDR1 SGDLS and CDR2 YYNGEE. The CDR3 DNA follows: TGTGCCAGCAGCGTAGTGGGTAGCGGGGGGGCTTTTGACAATGAGCAGTTCTTC. Its translation: CASSVVGSGGAFDNEQFF.

This clonotype was counted ten times or more. This rearrangement joins TRBV5-1 to TRBJ2-4, with 9 positions matching TRBD2. Germline CDR1 is SGHRS and CDR2 is YFSETQ. CDR3 length: 19 amino acids. The ends lost 0 bases at V and 0 bases at J; junction bases unmatched: 10. Here the CDR3 reads CASSLGLAVGPLAKNIQYF. The DNA of the CDR3 is TGCGCCAGCAGCTTGGGACTAGCGGTGGGACCTTTAGCCAAAAACATTCAGTACTTC. The complete variable domain, with remaining parts taken from reference TRBV5-1 and TRBJ2-4, reads KAGVTQTPRYLIKTRGQQVTLSCSPISGHRSVSWYQQTPGQGLQFLFEYFSETQRNKGNFPGRFSGRQFSNSRSEMNVSTLELGDSALYLCASSLGLAVGPLAKNIQYFGAGTRLSVL.

The V call is TRBV7-6, the J call TRBJ2-7; D unclear. The CDR3 is 14 amino acids. Trimming took off 5 bases at V and 2 bases at J, with 13 bases between the two ends. Per the germline V gene, CDR1 is SGHVS and CDR2 is FNYEAQ. CDR3 loop: CASSPRAFTYEQYF. As DNA, the CDR3 is TGTGCCAGCAGCCCCCGGGCCTTTACCTACGAGCAGTACTTC.

This chain joins TRBV2 and TRBJ1-5, with D possibly TRBD1 on 5 matching bases. This CDR3 is built from 15 residues. Trimming left V 6 bases short and J 0 bases short, with 12 bases between. Germline V lookup: CDR1 SNHLY, CDR2 FYNNEI. The CDR3 loop is CASRLQAYSNQPQHF. The CDR3, as DNA: TGTGCCAGCAGGTTACAGGCGTATAGCAATCAGCCCCAGCATTTT.

This chain joins TRBV4-1 and TRBJ2-3; D is possibly TRBD1 (5 bases). The CDR3 consists of 16 residues. Looked up from germline, CDR1 is MGHRA and CDR2 is YSYEKL. Trimming removed 0 bases from V and 1 base from J, with 11 bases in between. The CDR3 sequence is CASSQDRQGRTDTQYF. For the CDR3, the DNA is TGCGCCAGCAGCCAAGATCGGCAGGGTCGCACAGATACGCAGTATTTT.

The chain recombines TRBV10-3 with TRBJ1-6; 8 bases fit TRBD1. V lost 8 bases to trimming and J lost 5 bases; unmatched junction nucleotides: 5. CDR1 is ENHRY and CDR2 is SYGVKD in the germline V gene. This CDR3 spans 14 amino acids. The CDR3 protein is CAIHGQGDNSPLHF. The CDR3 DNA follows: TGTGCCATCCACGGACAGGGAGATAATTCACCCCTCCACTTT.

The rearrangement links TRBV19 to TRBJ2-7, with 9 bases lining up with TRBD2. CDR3 length: 15 residues. V shed 2 bases and J 5 bases; nucleotides not matched to a gene: 7. Per the germline V gene, CDR1 is LNHDA and CDR2 is SQIVND (reference sequence). The chain's CDR3 is CASSITAGGPNEQYF. CDR3 bases: TGTGCCAGTAGTATAACCGCGGGAGGGCCCAACGAGCAGTACTTC.

This clonotype was picked up a small number of times. The rearrangement joins TRBV11-2 to TRBJ2-2; 8 bases line up with TRBD1. The CDR3 spans 16 residues. The J segment lost 0 bases and the V segment lost 5 bases, leaving 5 bases of the junction unmatched. Germline V gene data show CDR1 as SGHAT and CDR2 as FQNNGV. CDR3: CASSRDRGPNTGELFF. CDR3 nucleotides: TGTGCCAGCAGCAGAGACAGGGGTCCGAACACCGGGGAGCTGTTTTTT.

This sequence joins TRBV10-3 and TRBJ2-5; 12 positions match TRBD2. The CDR3 length is 14 residues. V trimming: 10 bases; J trimming: 0 bases; junction bases outside the gene matches: 3. Germline CDR1 reads ENHRY; CDR2 reads SYGVKD. This chain's CDR3 is CATRLAGDQETQYF. CDR3 nucleotide sequence: TGTGCCACCCGACTAGCGGGGGACCAAGAGACCCAGTACTTC.

The genes are TRBV19 and TRBJ2-2; 8 bases fit TRBD2. Per the germline V gene, CDR1 is LNHDA and CDR2 is SQIVND (reference sequence). The V and J ends lost 3 bases and 2 bases, in that order; junction bases with no gene match: 5. The CDR3 has 16 amino acids. The CDR3 loop reads CASSMIGGGNTGELFF. The CDR3, as DNA: TGTGCCAGTAGTATGATCGGGGGGGGCAACACCGGGGAGCTGTTTTTT.

CDR3 in amino acids: CASSRKLQRRASDTQYF. As DNA, the CDR3 is TGTGCCAGCAGCCGTAAATTGCAACGGAGGGCATCAGATACGCAGTATTTT. The chain carries TRBV9 and TRBJ2-3, with D perhaps matching TRBD2 (6 bases). Trimming removed 4 bases at V and 4 bases at J, with 22 bases between. The CDR3 is 17 residues long. Germline assignment: CDR1 SGDLS and CDR2 YYNGEE.

The chain combines TRBV6-1 with TRBJ1-1, with 8 positions matching TRBD1. Germline lookup yields CDR1 MNHNS and CDR2 SASEGT. The V segment lost 5 bases and the J segment 3 bases; nucleotides outside the gene matches: 5. This CDR3 spans 14 amino acids. The CDR3 spells CASSIDRGHTEAFF. In nucleotides, the CDR3 is TGTGCCAGCAGTATCGACAGGGGCCACACTGAAGCTTTCTTT.

This clonotype was recorded at least ten times. The chain couples TRBV5-1 to TRBJ2-1; D remains unclear. The CDR3 covers 13 residues. From germline, CDR1 is SGHRS and CDR2 YFSETQ. Trimming took off 0 bases at V and 9 bases at J, with 10 bases between the two ends. CDR3 loop: CASSLEGFGEQFF. The CDR3 nucleotides are TGCGCCAGCAGCTTGGAAGGGTTCGGTGAGCAGTTCTTC.

A few counts support this clonotype. The CDR3 DNA is TGTGCCAGCAGTTTCCGGCCGGGGACAGGCGAGCAGTACTTC. This gives the protein CASSFRPGTGEQYF. V gene TRBV27 combines with J gene TRBJ2-7; TRBD1 matches at 8 bases. Germline V gene data show CDR1 as MNHEY and CDR2 as SMNVEV (reference sequence). The CDR3 has 14 amino acids. J lost 6 bases, V lost 3 bases, and 7 bases had no gene match.

This clonotype showed up just a few times. The CDR3 region has the DNA TGTGCCAGTAGTATGGGACAGGATGACCTCCCCTACGAGCAGTACTTC. This sequence encodes CASSMGQDDLPYEQYF. This chain links TRBV19 with TRBJ2-7; 8 positions agree with TRBD1. Trimming at V came to 3 bases and at J to 2 bases, leaving 9 bases not matched to a gene. This CDR3 contains 16 residues. Germline V CDR1 and CDR2: LNHDA, SQIVND (reference sequence).